This TCR beta chain was profiled in a study of CD8 T cells in Susac syndrome. As concerns this clonotype: Its antigen is unidentified.

Controls matched for sex and age were healthy donors. It was negative isolation that provided the CD8+ and CD4+ T cells, whereas TEMRA cells were enriched by FACS. Reverse transcription of about 0.5 to 1 ug RNA used random hexamers. Amplification of TCR beta CDR3 by immunoSEQ multiplex PCR spanned 54 Vbeta and 13 Jbeta. MiXCR, applied by TCRdb to the immunoSEQ multiplex PCR reads, yields one record per CDR3 protein. This repertoire shows fewer than 65,000 distinct CDR3 sequences, approximately 94% found once; its top ten account for roughly 0.19%. Germline V lookup: CDR1 MNHEY, CDR2 SVGEGT. V lost 2 bases and J 0 bases, leaving 11 bases between the germline ends. This CDR3 has 15 amino acids. Study findings and constraints: In its TCR sequencing and HLA analysis, the study acknowledged that the number of individuals was relatively small.

The chain combines TRBV6-2 or TRBV6-3 with TRBJ2-7; possibly TRBD2 for D (6 bases). Sequencing was done on a sample of CD8+ T cells from PBMCs. This TCR was sampled from a human donor in good health. CDR3 in DNA: TGTGCCAGCAGTTACGATGCGGGAACCTCCTACGAGCAGTACTTC. It codes for CASSYDAGTSYEQYF.